In this sample, the clone carrying this T cell receptor beta chain turned up once. Its matching antigen is unknown. This record belongs to a study of cytomegalovirus exposure and HLA in healthy donors. Regarding the study as a whole: Cytomegalovirus association was listed for about 180 TCR beta chains. With later analysis, a missense DCLRE1C variant became linked to TCR beta V- and J-gene trimming.

It was with 60 Vbeta and 13 Jbeta primers that the PCR ran. Generated by immunoSEQ multiplex PCR, the TCRdb table keeps only in-frame clones and is missing some. The sample holds under 200,000 clones; approximately 80% are singletons and the top ten take around 3.6%. From germline, CDR1 is KGHSH and CDR2 LQKENI. The V gene lost 0 bases and the J gene lost 5 bases, with 16 bases spanning the gap. This CDR3 is built from 16 residues. The receptor's source is a man between 40 and 49 years old in good health and CMV-seropositive. The material sequenced was PBMCs. V and J are TRBV18 and TRBJ2-5, with TRBD1 as a possible D gene (5 bases). CDR3: CASSPPQPLSGETQYF. The DNA for the CDR3 is TGTGCCAGCTCACCACCCCAGCCTCTTTCAGGGGAGACCCAGTACTTC.